Listed here are 18 T cell receptor beta chains from one sample, sequenced in a study of shared clonotypes between healthy human individuals. Repertoires were generated with immunoSEQ multiplex PCR, while TCRdb's copy carries only in-frame clones and drops some. The repertoire holds about 2 million clones, 90% to 95% seen once, with roughly 0.13% in the top ten. Sequencing was carried out using naive CD4+ T cells sorted from blood. As to subset: CD45RA+ positively selected. These receptors all come from a man between 18 and 29 years old in good health.

The chain recombines TRBV29-1 with TRBJ1-1, with a possible D match to TRBD1 (6 bases). Germline lookup yields CDR1 SQVTM and CDR2 ANQGSEA. The CDR3 sequence is 13 residues long. Trimming took 3 bases from V and 5 from J, leaving 13 bases between them. CDR3 loop: CSVEGNRATEAFF. CDR3 DNA: TGCAGCGTTGAGGGTAACAGGGCGACTGAAGCTTTCTTT.

The chain links TRBV11-2 to TRBJ1-1, with 7 nucleotides matching TRBD1. J gave up 1 base and V 6 bases, and 8 bases lay outside the gene matches. CDR3 length equals 15 residues. Germline lookup yields CDR1 SGHAT and CDR2 FQNNGV. This CDR3 reads CASRTLRTGNTEAFF. The CDR3 nucleotides read TGTGCCAGCAGGACACTCCGGACAGGGAACACTGAAGCTTTCTTT.

The chain carries TRBV18 and TRBJ2-5; TRBD2 matches 9 bases. Germline V lookup: CDR1 KGHSH, CDR2 LQKENI. The trim removed 2 bases at V and 0 bases at J, leaving 7 bases unmatched. This CDR3 comprises 17 residues. In DNA form, the CDR3 reads TGTGCCAGCTCACCAAGGATCTCTAGCGGGGACCAAGAGACCCAGTACTTC. It translates to CASSPRISSGDQETQYF.

This clone was seen a single time. The J gene is TRBJ1-5, the V gene TRBV5-6; unclear D gene. The CDR3 runs to 15 residues. Per germline, CDR1 SGHDT and CDR2 YYEEEE. Trimming left V 2 bases short and J 2 bases short, with 11 bases between. As DNA, the CDR3 is TGTGCCAGCAGCTTTTCAGGTCCGGGCAATCAGCCCCAGCATTTT. Protein: CASSFSGPGNQPQHF.

This chain links TRBV5-4 with TRBJ2-1; 9 bases match TRBD1. CDR1 is SGHNT and CDR2 is YYREEE in the germline V gene (reference sequence). The V segment lost 0 bases and the J segment 6 bases; nucleotides outside the gene matches: 4. The CDR3 has 15 residues. In DNA, the CDR3 is TGTGCCAGCAGCTTGGTAGACAGGGGGATCAATGAGCAGTTCTTC. The encoded protein is CASSLVDRGINEQFF. Complete variable domain (other parts from reference TRBV5-4 and TRBJ2-1): ETGVTQSPTHLIKTRGQQVTLRCSSQSGHNTVSWYQQALGQGPQFIFQYYREEENGRGNFPPRFSGLQFPNYSSELNVNALELDDSALYLCASSLVDRGINEQFFGPGTRLTVL.

This clone was observed once. This sequence joins TRBV11-2 and TRBJ2-5; TRBD2 aligns across 7 bases. The J segment lost 2 bases and the V segment lost 0 bases, leaving 6 bases of the junction unmatched. Germline V gene sequence: CDR1 SGHAT, CDR2 FQNNGV. The CDR3 length is 16 residues. The CDR3 is CASSLEGGSGQETQYF. The DNA of the CDR3 is TGTGCCAGCAGCTTAGAGGGGGGTAGCGGGCAAGAGACCCAGTACTTC.

V is TRBV5-1 and J is TRBJ2-7, with 11 bases identical to TRBD2. There are 16 residues in the CDR3. V lost 4 bases and J lost 3; bases outside the gene matches: 9. The germline gives CDR1 SGHRS, CDR2 YFSETQ. The CDR3 sequence: CASSQRPGLADYEQYF. CDR3 coding DNA: TGCGCCAGCAGCCAAAGACCGGGACTAGCGGACTACGAGCAGTACTTC.

V and J are TRBV7-2 and TRBJ2-1, with TRBD2 matching 8 bases. In germline, CDR1 is SGHTA, CDR2 FQGNSA. This CDR3 contains 16 residues. V was pared by 4 bases and J by 0 bases, with 5 bases of the junction left unmatched. The CDR3 is CASSYAGTSSYNEQFF. The CDR3 DNA follows: TGTGCCAGCAGCTACGCCGGGACTAGCTCCTACAATGAGCAGTTCTTC.

The rearrangement uses TRBV30 and TRBJ2-7; 8 bases fit TRBD1. Per the germline V gene, CDR1 is GTSNPN and CDR2 is SVGIG (reference sequence). The CDR3 totals 14 residues. The J segment lost 2 bases and the V segment lost 4 bases, leaving 7 bases of the junction unmatched. CDR3 sequence: CAWTWGTGTYEQYF. The DNA for the CDR3 is TGTGCCTGGACCTGGGGGACAGGCACCTACGAGCAGTACTTC. The full variable domain, with the rest looked up from reference TRBV30 and TRBJ2-7, is SQTIHQWPATLVQPVGSPLSLECTVEGTSNPNLYWYRQAAGRGLQLLFYSVGIGQISSEVPQNLSASRPQDRQFILSSKKLLLSDSGFYLCAWTWGTGTYEQYFGPGTRLTVT.

The gene calls are TRBV18 and TRBJ1-1, with 9 bases matching TRBD1. CDR3 length: 13 amino acids. V shed 5 bases, J shed 4 bases, and the junction held 2 bases outside the gene matches. Germline-derived CDR1 and CDR2 are KGHSH and LQKENI. The CDR3 coding sequence is TGTGCCAGCTCAGCGACAGGGGGCACTGAAGCTTTCTTT. The encoded protein is CASSATGGTEAFF.

J is TRBJ2-1 and V is TRBV5-6; 8 nucleotides align to TRBD2. Germline trimming cut 4 bases from V and 4 bases from J; bases unmatched to any gene: 10. CDR3 length: 16 amino acids. CDR1 SGHDT and CDR2 YYEEEE come from the germline V gene. The CDR3 DNA follows: TGTGCCAGCAGCCTGGGGAGCGGGAGTCCGTACAATGAGCAGTTCTTC. Translated, it gives CASSLGSGSPYNEQFF.

The chain combines TRBV7-8 with TRBJ2-1; D is undetermined. The CDR3 runs to 12 residues. Germline-derived CDR1 and CDR2 are SGHVS and FQNEAQ. The V gene lost 1 base and the J gene lost 9 bases, with 7 bases spanning the gap. The chain's CDR3 is CASSLGWGEQFF. The CDR3 nucleotides read TGTGCCAGCAGCTTAGGATGGGGTGAGCAGTTCTTC.

About this clone itself: This sample includes further DNA sequences coding for the same CDR3. The chain combines TRBV5-1 with TRBJ2-3; D remains unclear. V was clipped by 0 bases and J by 2 bases, with 7 bases between them. Germline V lookup: CDR1 SGHRS, CDR2 YFSETQ. The CDR3 has 14 residues. DNA of the CDR3: TGCGCCAGCAGCTTGGGGCTCGTCACAGATACGCAGTATTTT. This translates into CASSLGLVTDTQYF.

This clone came up a few times. This rearrangement joins TRBV19 to TRBJ1-6; tentative D call: TRBD1 (5 bases). CDR1 LNHDA and CDR2 SQIVND come from the germline V gene (reference sequence). The CDR3 extends over 16 amino acids. Trimming took 6 bases from V and 0 from J, leaving 12 bases between them. CDR3 residues: CASRDSASSYNSPLHF. The CDR3 nucleotides are TGTGCCAGTAGAGACAGTGCGAGCTCCTATAATTCACCCCTCCACTTT.

The CDR3 loop is CASSLTGGSSYNEQFF. In DNA, the CDR3 is TGTGCCAGCAGTCTGACAGGGGGAAGCTCCTACAATGAGCAGTTCTTC. This chain links TRBV2 with TRBJ2-1; 9 bases align to TRBD1. Trimming removed 5 bases from V and 0 bases from J; junction bases left unmatched: 5. CDR3 length: 16 amino acids. Germline V gene lookup returns CDR1 SNHLY and CDR2 FYNNEI.

This chain connects TRBV5-6 to TRBJ2-5, with TRBD1 matching 8 bases. CDR1 is SGHDT and CDR2 is YYEEEE in the germline V gene. V was clipped by 4 bases and J by 1 base; unmatched bases: 9. This CDR3 region has 16 residues. As DNA, the CDR3 is TGTGCCAGCAGCCCAGGCCGGGACAGGTTCCAAGAGACCCAGTACTTC. As protein: CASSPGRDRFQETQYF.

This rearrangement joins TRBV5-6 to TRBJ1-2; tentatively, D is TRBD1 (5 bases). CDR1 and CDR2 (germline): SGHDT, YYEEEE. V was clipped by 1 base and J by 8 bases, with 27 bases between them. The CDR3 extends over 18 amino acids. CDR3 nucleotides: TGTGCCAGCAGCTTGTTTAGTGGTGCACAGTCCTTTAGGGGCGGCTACACCTTC. Translating it yields CASSLFSGAQSFRGGYTF. Using reference TRBV5-6 and TRBJ1-2 for the parts outside the CDR3, the full variable domain is DAGVTQSPTHLIKTRGQQVTLRCSPKSGHDTVSWYQQALGQGPQFIFQYYEEEERQRGNFPDRFSGHQFPNYSSELNVNALLLGDSALYLCASSLFSGAQSFRGGYTFGSGTRLTVV.

The chain couples TRBV7-2 to TRBJ1-1; 7 bases are shared with TRBD1. V shed 4 bases, J shed 1 base, and the junction held 6 bases outside the gene matches. The CDR3 totals 15 residues. CDR1 is SGHTA, CDR2 FQGNSA, per germline. CDR3 DNA: TGTGCCAGCAGCTCTAGGGGGACAGCGAACACTGAAGCTTTCTTT. The encoded protein is CASSSRGTANTEAFF.